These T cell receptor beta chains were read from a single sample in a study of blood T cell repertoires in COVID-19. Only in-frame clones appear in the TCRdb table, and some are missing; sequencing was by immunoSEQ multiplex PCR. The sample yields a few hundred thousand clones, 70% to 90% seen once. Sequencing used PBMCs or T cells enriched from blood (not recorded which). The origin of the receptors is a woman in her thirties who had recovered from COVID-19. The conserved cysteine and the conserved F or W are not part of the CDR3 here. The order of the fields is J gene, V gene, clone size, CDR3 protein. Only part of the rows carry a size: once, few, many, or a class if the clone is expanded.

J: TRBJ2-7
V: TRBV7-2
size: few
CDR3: ASSLIVQISYEQY

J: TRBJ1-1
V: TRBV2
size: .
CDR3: ASSGEALGAF

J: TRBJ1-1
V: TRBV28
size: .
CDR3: ASSSGFWTEAF

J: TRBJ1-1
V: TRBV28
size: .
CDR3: ASRVGGRSLAF

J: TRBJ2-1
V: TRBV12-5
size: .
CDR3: ASGLPLAGVSEQF

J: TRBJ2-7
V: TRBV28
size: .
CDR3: ASSFPESSYEQY

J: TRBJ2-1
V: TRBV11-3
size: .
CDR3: ASSPDSHSYNEQF

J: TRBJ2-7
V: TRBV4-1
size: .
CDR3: ASSQAVNYEQY

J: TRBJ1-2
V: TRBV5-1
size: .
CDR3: ASSLVADNYGYT

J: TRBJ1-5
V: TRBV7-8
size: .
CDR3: ASSSDIFNQPQH

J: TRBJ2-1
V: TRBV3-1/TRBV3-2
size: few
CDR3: ASSSPPRRAGGPGRNEQF

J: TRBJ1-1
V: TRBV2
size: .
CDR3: ASSESIGFLFNTEAF

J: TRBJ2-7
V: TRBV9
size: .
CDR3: ASSVTAGGEEY

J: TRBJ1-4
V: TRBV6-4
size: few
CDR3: ASSNSVAANEKLF

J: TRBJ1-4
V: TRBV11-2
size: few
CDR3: ASSGSFSNEKLF

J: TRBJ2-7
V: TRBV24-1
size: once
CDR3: ATSESGYEQY

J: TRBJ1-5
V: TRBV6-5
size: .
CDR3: ASRTGIRQPQH

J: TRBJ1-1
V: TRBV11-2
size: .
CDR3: ASSDGETEAF

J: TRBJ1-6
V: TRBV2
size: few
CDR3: ASSVSPGGSPLH

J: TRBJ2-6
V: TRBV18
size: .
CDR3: ASSLQGSGANVLT

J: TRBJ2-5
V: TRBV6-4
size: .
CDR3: ASSEGHPYQETQY

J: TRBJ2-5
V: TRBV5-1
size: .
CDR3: ASSPYSGGQETQY

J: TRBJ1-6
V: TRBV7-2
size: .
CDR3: ASSWGQGVSPLH

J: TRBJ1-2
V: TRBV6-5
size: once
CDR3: ASTRGVSLGYGYT

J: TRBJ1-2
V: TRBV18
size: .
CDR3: ASSSDRGGYGYT

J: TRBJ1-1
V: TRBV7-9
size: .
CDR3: ASSLEAGLTEAF

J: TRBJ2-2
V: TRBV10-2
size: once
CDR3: ASNQGQLNTGELF